In this sample, the clone carrying this T cell receptor beta chain turned up a few times. This sample is part of a study of blood T cell repertoires in COVID-19. About the study: There were acute and convalescent COVID-19 samples, and they came from the United States, Italy and Spain.

Enrollees, about 18 to 95 years old, lived in approximately 24 US areas. Participants' own reports of clinical history determined their cohort assignment. Sequencing was performed with immunoSEQ multiplex PCR; in TCRdb, only in-frame clones are kept and a portion is missing. This table has a few hundred thousand clones, over 75% appearing once. The CDR3 runs to 15 residues. The ends lost 4 bases at V and 6 bases at J; junction bases unmatched: 4. The germline V gene encodes CDR1 MNHEY and CDR2 SMNVEV (reference sequence). Sequencing was done on a sample of PBMCs or T cells enriched from blood (not recorded which). The source is a woman aged 18-29 years who had been exposed to COVID-19. The chain recombines TRBV27 with TRBJ1-6; 9 nucleotides match TRBD1. CDR3 coding DNA: TGTGCCAGCAGTTCTGACAGGGGGGTTAATTCACCCCTCCACTTT. It translates to CASSSDRGVNSPLHF.